This T cell receptor (beta chain) was recorded in a study of T-cell reconstitution after alpha-beta-depleted transplantation in children. Study-level results: Where some patients showed high TCRbeta diversity at day 60, it came from recipient T cells and thymic progenitors that had survived. T-cell counts and diversity were attributed mostly to newly produced T cells one year after transplant. Roughly two months post-transplant, alpha-beta T cells reportedly originated from several hundred graft clones that had expanded.

Germline assignment: CDR1 MNHNS and CDR2 SASEGT. Trimming pared 4 bases from V and 0 bases from J, leaving 7 bases between. This CDR3 has 14 residues. A TCRbeta library incorporating unique molecular identifiers was prepared. Via MiXCR, TCRdb re-called the PCR reads, giving one row per CDR3 protein. The sample lists 45,000 to 55,000 distinct CDR3 sequences, about 9.3% occurring once. This clonotype was counted ten times or more. What it binds is unknown. This sample comprised PBMCs, mostly from graft donor cells, obtained 60 days after TCRalphabeta/CD19-depleted stem cell transplant. The clonotype was recovered from a male patient aged 2-15 years who had a stem cell transplant for chronic granulomatous disease, so the T cells may come from the graft donor. This chain joins TRBV6-1 and TRBJ1-5; D not resolved. In DNA, the CDR3 is TGTGCCAGCAGTGCCCTCTATAGCAATCAGCCCCAGCATTTT. It is translated as CASSALYSNQPQHF.